This TCR beta chain stems from a study of identical twins. Study findings and constraints: Excess sharing between twins was weaker in beta out-of-frame sequences. Invariant MAIT and iNKT cells are populations that could partly confound zero-insertion analyses.

It was template switching that added a universal primer site, and there were unique molecular identifiers on the cDNA. Each CDR3 protein is one row after TCRdb ran MiXCR on the 5' RACE reads. The sample has about 280,000 distinct CDR3 sequences; about 8% are singletons. This CDR3 has 16 residues. CDR1 MGHRA and CDR2 YSYEKL come from the germline V gene. This clonotype has a single count. What it binds is not known. At one of its ends the junction is not consistent with the germline gene, which may arise from a read error. These data were also filed under a second study, of yellow fever vaccine responses in identical twins.

Sequencing input: memory (CD45RO+) T cells sorted from blood. The source of this sequence is a woman younger than 30 in good health. The V and J genes are TRBV4-1 and TRBJ1-6; the D is unclear. The DNA for the CDR3 is TGCGCCAGCAGCCAAGGCCGGACTGTAGACAATTTACCCCTCCACTTT. Protein: CASSQGRTVDNLPLHF.